This TCR beta chain was retrieved from a study of shared clonotypes between healthy human individuals. CDR1 and CDR2 (germline): SGHNT, YYREEE (reference sequence). V lost 3 bases, J lost 1 base, and 4 bases stayed unmatched. This CDR3 spans 15 amino acids. Study results and limitations: In contrast to clonotypes shared by all four donors, non-shared clonotypes had lower generation probabilities.

Several immunoSEQ plates received, in even portions, the genomic DNA of each subset. The data were produced by immunoSEQ multiplex PCR, yet TCRdb's version contains in-frame clones alone and is incomplete. There are around 1.9 million clones in the sample; 90% to 95% occur only once, and 1.5% to 2% lies in the top ten. As regards this clone: No antigen is known for it.

Naive CD8 isolation took CD45RO-negative cells positively selected for CCR7 and excluded terminally differentiated effector memory CD45RA+ cells. Sequenced sample: naive CD8+ T cells from PBMCs. The chain joins TRBV5-4 to TRBJ2-5, with TRBD2 matching 9 bases. The source of this sequence is a man between 18 and 29 years old in good health. Some clones in this sample may be carry-over from other donors' samples. The CDR3 region is CASSWRREGQETQYF. The CDR3 DNA follows: TGTGCCAGCAGCTGGAGGCGGGAGGGCCAAGAGACCCAGTACTTC.